The clone carrying this T cell receptor (beta chain) has a handful of counts. What it binds is not known. These data come from a study of neoadjuvant anti-PD-1 for oral cavity cancer. Study outcomes and limitations: Each response group had just a few patients in TCR analyses. Higher pretreatment Treg/Th17 ratios tracked higher pretreatment blood clonality.

As to time point: after neoadjuvant nivolumab, at surgical resection. Repertoires were generated with immunoSEQ multiplex PCR, while TCRdb's copy carries only in-frame clones and drops some. The sample lists roughly 36,000 clones, over 30% occurring once. This CDR3 comprises 12 residues. V lost 6 bases and J lost 11, with 16 bases in between. Per germline, CDR1 SNHLY and CDR2 FYNNEI. V is TRBV2 and J is TRBJ1-1, with D unresolved. The sample consisted of tumor tissue, taken after nivolumab (anti-PD-1) treatment. The TCR was taken from a person aged 35-79 years with oral cavity squamous cell carcinoma. The CDR3 is CASRFGRTEAFF. The CDR3 nucleotides read TGTGCCAGCAGGTTCGGACGGACCGAGGCTTTCTTT.